This T cell receptor (beta chain) was identified during a study of a mutant IDH1 vaccine in newly diagnosed glioma. Background on the study: Prior therapy was radiotherapy, temozolomide, or both; most received both.

With respect to this clone: The antigen is undetermined.

Time point reported: week 23, last vaccination. Vaccination comprised doses that each held 300 ug of mutant IDH1 20-mer peptide, plus topical imiquimod. CDR1 is SGDLS, CDR2 YYNGEE, per germline. The CDR3 length is 13 residues. The germline V and J ends were trimmed by 4 bases and 4 bases, with 11 bases remaining between them. Some clones are missing from TCRdb's copy, which holds only in-frame ones; the method was immunoSEQ multiplex PCR. The sample has about 41,000 clones, about 79% seen once. The sequence was obtained from a woman between 40 and 55 years old with glioma. Some clones in this sample may be carry-over from other donors' samples. Sample: PBMCs, taken from a glioma patient whose treatment included an IDH1 peptide vaccine. V and J are TRBV9 and TRBJ1-2, with a weak D call TRBD1 (5 bases). The CDR3: CASSTGTVYGYTF. CDR3 DNA sequence: TGTGCCAGCAGCACCGGGACGGTCTATGGCTACACCTTC.